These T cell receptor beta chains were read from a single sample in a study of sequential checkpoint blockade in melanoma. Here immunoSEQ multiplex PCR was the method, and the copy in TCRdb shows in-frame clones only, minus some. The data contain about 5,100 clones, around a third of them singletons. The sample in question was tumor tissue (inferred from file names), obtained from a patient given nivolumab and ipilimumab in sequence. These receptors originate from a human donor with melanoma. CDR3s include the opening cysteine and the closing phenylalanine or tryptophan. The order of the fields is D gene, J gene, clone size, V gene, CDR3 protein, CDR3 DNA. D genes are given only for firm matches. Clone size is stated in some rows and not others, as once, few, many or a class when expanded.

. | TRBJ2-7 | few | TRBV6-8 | CASSSWGQAHYEQYF | TGTGCCAGCAGTTCCTGGGGGCAGGCCCACTACGAGCAGTACTTC
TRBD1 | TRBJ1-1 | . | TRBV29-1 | CSARTAGGGNTEAFF | TGCAGCGCACGAACCGCAGGGGGGGGAAACACTGAAGCTTTCTTT
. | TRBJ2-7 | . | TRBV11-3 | CASSSERETGPKKYEQYF | TGTGCCAGCAGCTCTGAGAGAGAGACGGGGCCAAAGAAATACGAGCAGTACTTC
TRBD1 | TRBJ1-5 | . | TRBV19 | CASGGELDRVPNQPQHF | TGTGCCAGTGGGGGAGAATTAGACAGGGTACCGAATCAGCCCCAGCATTTT
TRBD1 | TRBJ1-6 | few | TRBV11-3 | CASSRGGTGNSPLHF | TGTGCCAGCAGTCGGGGGGGGACAGGGAACTCACCCCTCCACTTT
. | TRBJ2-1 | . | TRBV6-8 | CAIRGTTGKTYNEQFF | TGTGCCATCAGAGGGACGACGGGGAAGACCTACAATGAGCAGTTCTTC
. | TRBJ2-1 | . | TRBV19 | CASSRGPSSYNEQFF | TGTGCCAGTAGCCGTGGGCCCAGCTCCTACAATGAGCAGTTCTTC
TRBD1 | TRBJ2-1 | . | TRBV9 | CASSVRTGVSYNEQFF | TGTGCCAGCAGCGTCAGGACAGGGGTATCCTACAATGAGCAGTTCTTC
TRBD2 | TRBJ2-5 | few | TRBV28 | CASSFGGRGQETQYF | TGTGCCAGCAGTTTTGGGGGGAGGGGCCAAGAGACCCAGTACTTC
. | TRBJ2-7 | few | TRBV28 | CASSVTGGAYEQYF | TGTGCCAGCAGTGTCACGGGGGGCGCCTACGAGCAGTACTTC
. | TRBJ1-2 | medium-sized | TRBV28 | CASSLGPGTSPGYTF | TGTGCCAGCAGTTTAGGCCCAGGGACAAGTCCGGGCTACACCTTC
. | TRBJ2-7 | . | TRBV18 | CASSPGAGHEQYF | TGTGCCAGCTCACCTGGGGCAGGGCACGAGCAGTACTTC
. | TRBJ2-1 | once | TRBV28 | CASRETGLDEQFF | TGTGCCAGCAGAGAAACAGGGCTGGATGAGCAGTTCTTC
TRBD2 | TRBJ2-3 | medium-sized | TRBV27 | CASSSFSGRLDTQYF | TGTGCCAGCAGTTCGTTTAGCGGGAGATTAGATACGCAGTATTTT
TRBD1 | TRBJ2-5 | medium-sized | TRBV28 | CASSLWGGQGEHQETQYF | TGTGCCAGCAGTTTATGGGGGGGACAGGGGGAACATCAAGAGACCCAGTACTTC
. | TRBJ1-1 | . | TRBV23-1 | CASSQFHRVGDTEAFF | TGCGCCAGCAGTCAATTTCATCGGGTGGGGGACACTGAAGCTTTCTTT
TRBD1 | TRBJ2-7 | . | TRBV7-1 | CASSLWDRSSYEQYF | TGTGCCAGCAGCCTTTGGGACAGGAGCTCCTACGAGCAGTACTTC
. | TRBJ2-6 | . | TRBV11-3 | CASSLEPDRRANVLTF | TGTGCCAGCAGCTTGGAACCAGACAGGAGGGCCAACGTCCTGACTTTC
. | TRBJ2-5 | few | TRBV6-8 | CASSSTRDGQETQYF | TGTGCCAGCAGTTCCACTCGGGACGGCCAAGAGACCCAGTACTTC